A single sample gave rise to the 18 T cell receptor beta chains below, sequenced in a study of blood T cell repertoires in COVID-19. Only in-frame clones appear in the TCRdb table, and some are missing; sequencing was by immunoSEQ multiplex PCR. This sample has about 230,000 clones, with around 86% found just once. Sequenced: peripheral blood. These receptors came from a man aged 50-59 years with COVID-19, enrolled during active disease.

V gene TRBV11-3 combines with J gene TRBJ2-2; 7 nucleotides align to TRBD2. V trimming: 1 base; J trimming: 6 bases; junction bases outside the gene matches: 5. There are 15 residues in the CDR3. From germline, CDR1 is SGHNT and CDR2 YENEEA. CDR3 residues: CASSLASGRAGELFF. CDR3 DNA sequence: TGTGCCAGCAGCTTAGCGTCTGGGAGGGCCGGGGAGCTGTTTTTT. Filled out from reference TRBV11-3 and TRBJ2-2, the complete variable domain reads EAGVVQSPRYKIIEKKQPVAFWCNPISGHNTLYWYLQNLGQGPELLIRYENEEAVDDSQLPKDRFSAERLKGVDSTLKIQPAELGDSAVYLCASSLASGRAGELFFGEGSRLTVL.

The chain has TRBV7-2 and TRBJ2-3; 7 nucleotides match TRBD1. Trimming cost V 5 bases and J 1 base; bases outside gene matches: 9. The CDR3 length is 16 residues. Germline-derived CDR1 and CDR2 are SGHTA and FQGNSA. CDR3 protein: CASSHRQGLGTDTQYF. Written as DNA, the CDR3 is TGTGCCAGCAGCCACCGACAGGGTTTAGGCACAGATACGCAGTATTTT.

This sequence joins TRBV27 and TRBJ2-2, with 7 bases aligning to TRBD1. Germline V gene lookup returns CDR1 MNHEY and CDR2 SMNVEV (reference sequence). Germline trimming cut 1 base from V and 4 bases from J; bases unmatched to any gene: 6. The CDR3 is 16 residues long. The DNA of the CDR3 is TGTGCCAGCAGTTTATTAGGGGGACAGTCCACCGGGGAGCTGTTTTTT. It yields the protein CASSLLGGQSTGELFF.

The V gene is TRBV4-1, the J gene TRBJ2-5; 11 bases align to TRBD2. CDR3 length: 20 residues. The junction had 13 bases not matched to a gene; V was cut back by 0 bases and J by 1 base. The germline CDR1 and CDR2 sequences are MGHRA and YSYEKL. Written as DNA, the CDR3 is TGCGCCAGCAGCCAAGAAGGATCGGGACTAGCGGAGATCCGCCAAGAGACCCAGTACTTC. Amino acids: CASSQEGSGLAEIRQETQYF.

This clone has more than one count but fewer than ten. V gene TRBV11-2 combines with J gene TRBJ1-6; the D is unclear. V was clipped by 5 bases and J by 7 bases, with 15 bases between them. Germline values: CDR1 SGHAT, CDR2 FQNNGV. The CDR3 sequence is 15 residues long. The DNA for the CDR3 is TGTGCCAGCAGCCCTTTCAGAGGCAACAATTCACCCCTCCACTTT. Protein sequence: CASSPFRGNNSPLHF.

The chain uses TRBV3-1 (or the pseudogene TRBV3-2) and TRBJ1-2; the D gene is possibly TRBD1 (6 bases). Germline assignment: CDR1 LGHDT and CDR2 YNNKEL (reference sequence). This CDR3 is 13 amino acids long. Trimming cost V 4 bases and J 8 bases, with 14 bases left between them. The CDR3 is CASSLTTGQGYTF. DNA of the CDR3: TGTGCCAGCAGCCTCACGACAGGTCAGGGCTACACCTTC.

This clone was recorded only once. CDR3 DNA: TGCGCCAGCAGGCGGGACAGGCGGACCGGGGAGCTGTTTTTT. It yields the protein CASRRDRRTGELFF. This chain joins TRBV23-1 and TRBJ2-2; 8 bases agree with TRBD1. TRBV23-1 falls under the ORF class, with uncertain function. The trim removed 6 bases at V and 5 bases at J, leaving 5 bases unmatched. The CDR3 is 14 amino acids.

This chain connects TRBV3-1 (or the pseudogene TRBV3-2) to TRBJ1-1; D gene ambiguous. The CDR3 is 12 residues long. Germline-derived CDR1 and CDR2 are LGHDT and YNNKEL (reference sequence). The V and J ends lost 3 bases and 10 bases respectively, with 12 bases between them. The CDR3 here is CASSHPGWGAFF. CDR3 in DNA: TGTGCCAGCAGCCATCCGGGGTGGGGAGCTTTCTTT.

The chain has TRBV3-1 (or the pseudogene TRBV3-2) and TRBJ1-6, with a possible D match to TRBD1 (5 bases). The germline CDR1 and CDR2 sequences are LGHDT and YNNKEL (reference sequence). Between the trimmed V and J ends, which lost 7 bases and 10 bases, there was a span of 20 bases. There are 15 residues in the CDR3. The chain's CDR3 is CASNMGGGSRSPLHF. CDR3 DNA: TGTGCCAGCAATATGGGGGGAGGGTCTAGGTCACCCCTCCACTTT.

This clone was detected once. The chain is built from TRBV20-1 and TRBJ2-3; no definite D call. V was pared by 3 bases and J by 2 bases, with 12 bases between. Germline V gene data show CDR1 as DFQATT and CDR2 as SNEGSKA (reference sequence). The length of the CDR3 is 14 residues. The CDR3 DNA reads as TGCAGTGCTAGTACGAGCGTCCCCACAGATACGCAGTATTTT. Its protein is CSASTSVPTDTQYF.

This sequence joins TRBV6-1 and TRBJ2-3, with D possibly being TRBD1 (6 bases). The CDR3 is 16 amino acids. V dropped 1 base and J dropped 5 bases, with 16 bases sitting between them. Germline V lookup: CDR1 MNHNS, CDR2 SASEGT. The CDR3 spells CASSEEGRGSRDTQYF. The CDR3 nucleotides are TGTGCCAGCAGTGAAGAGGGCAGGGGTTCTCGAGATACGCAGTATTTT.

The rearrangement links TRBV5-1 to TRBJ1-1; no reliable D call. The germline CDR1 and CDR2 sequences are SGHRS and YFSETQ. Between the trimmed V and J ends, which lost 2 bases and 5 bases, there was a span of 10 bases. The CDR3 has 13 amino acids. The CDR3 spells CASSFPGYTEAFF. For the CDR3, the DNA is TGCGCCAGCAGCTTTCCAGGTTATACTGAAGCTTTCTTT. Using reference TRBV5-1 and TRBJ1-1 for the parts outside the CDR3, the full variable domain is KAGVTQTPRYLIKTRGQQVTLSCSPISGHRSVSWYQQTPGQGLQFLFEYFSETQRNKGNFPGRFSGRQFSNSRSEMNVSTLELGDSALYLCASSFPGYTEAFFGQGTRLTVV.

This clone was recorded only once. V usage is TRBV6-1 and J usage is TRBJ2-1; 7 bases fit TRBD1. V dropped 3 bases and J dropped 5; count of bases not matched to a gene: 7. The germline gives CDR1 MNHNS, CDR2 SASEGT. This CDR3 comprises 15 residues. The CDR3 coding sequence is TGTGCCAGCAGTGACGGGACAGACCTCCACAATGAGCAGTTCTTC. Protein sequence: CASSDGTDLHNEQFF.

This clone showed up just a few times. This sequence joins TRBV19 and TRBJ1-2, with a tentative D call TRBD1 (6 bases). Trimming removed 9 bases from V and 4 bases from J, with 15 bases in between. The CDR3 contains 13 residues. CDR1 and CDR2 (germline): LNHDA, SQIVND (reference sequence). The CDR3 DNA reads TGTGCCAGCGAAGGCCAGGGGCGCTATGGCTACACCTTC. This encodes CASEGQGRYGYTF.

J is TRBJ1-2 and V is TRBV13, with 9 bases that match TRBD1. The V and J ends lost 5 bases and 8 bases, in that order; junction bases with no gene match: 9. This CDR3 has 14 residues. Germline V gives CDR1 PRHDT, CDR2 FYEKMQ (reference sequence). The CDR3 bases are TGTGCCAGCAGCGCAGGGACAGGGTGGCACGGCTACACCTTC. Residues: CASSAGTGWHGYTF. Filled out from reference TRBV13 and TRBJ1-2, the complete variable domain reads AAGVIQSPRHLIKEKRETATLKCYPIPRHDTVYWYQQGPGQDPQFLISFYEKMQSDKGSIPDRFSAQQFSDYHSELNMSSLELGDSALYFCASSAGTGWHGYTFGSGTRLTVV.

The chain links TRBV27 to TRBJ2-5, with D possibly matching TRBD1 (6 bases). Germline V CDR1 and CDR2: MNHEY, SMNVEV (reference sequence). Trimming stripped 6 bases from V and 5 bases from J, with 7 bases between. The CDR3 runs 11 residues. DNA for the CDR3: TGTGCCAGCAGACAGGGTGAGACCCAGTACTTC. This codes for CASRQGETQYF.

V is TRBV3-1 (or the pseudogene TRBV3-2) and J is TRBJ1-5, with D perhaps TRBD1 (5 bases). V lost 0 bases and J 2 bases, leaving 8 bases between the germline ends. Germline CDR1 LGHDT, CDR2 YNNKEL (reference sequence). This CDR3 spans 15 amino acids. The CDR3 loop reads CASSQEPGRNQPQHF. The DNA for the CDR3 is TGTGCCAGCAGCCAAGAGCCAGGGCGCAATCAGCCCCAGCATTTT.

With respect to this clone: This sample also contains other DNA sequences that code for the same CDR3. J is TRBJ2-7 and V is TRBV18; TRBD1 matches at 9 bases. V was clipped by 3 bases and J by 4 bases; unmatched bases: 4. CDR1 and CDR2 from the germline V gene are KGHSH and LQKENI. The CDR3 length is 14 residues. Here the CDR3 reads CASSPRQGVYEQYF. CDR3 sequence (DNA): TGTGCCAGCTCACCGCGACAGGGGGTTTACGAGCAGTACTTC.